This TCR beta chain appears in the sequencing data of a study of blood T cell repertoires in COVID-19. Study overall: The analysed material was cDNA or gDNA that came from T cells, B-cell-depleted T cells, or PBMCs.

Generated by immunoSEQ multiplex PCR, the TCRdb table keeps only in-frame clones and is missing some. The sample yields hundreds of thousands of clones, about 90% seen once. Participants were aged about 18 to 100 years, lived in under 30 US areas, and enrolled virtually. Cohort assignment relied on participant-reported clinical history. The CDR3 extends over 16 amino acids. Germline CDR1 and CDR2: LGHNA and YNFKEQ. V trimming: 4 bases; J trimming: 7 bases; junction bases outside the gene matches: 13. The sample consisted of PBMCs or T cells enriched from blood (not recorded which). V and J are TRBV4-2 and TRBJ2-7; 10 bases are a match to TRBD2. The sequence came from a woman younger than 30 with acute COVID-19. CDR3 protein: CASSPRLGAGGREQYF. CDR3 in DNA: TGTGCCAGCAGCCCCAGGTTAGGAGCGGGAGGGCGGGAGCAGTACTTC.